The next 30 T cell receptor beta chains were all read from a single sample in a study of control samples from healthy donors and cancer patients. Generated by immunoSEQ multiplex PCR, the TCRdb table keeps only in-frame clones and is missing some. The sample includes around 76,000 clones, about nine tenths of them seen just once. The material sequenced was PBMCs. These receptor sequences come from a woman in her forties or fifties with colorectal cancer.

This sequence joins TRBV11-3 and TRBJ1-1; a possible D gene is TRBD1 (6 bases). V was shortened by 5 bases and J by 5 bases, with 12 bases between the two germline ends. Germline CDR1 is SGHNT and CDR2 is YENEEA. This CDR3 contains 13 residues. The CDR3 nucleotides are TGTGCCAGCAGCCGGACAGAGGGGACTGAAGCTTTCTTT. Protein product: CASSRTEGTEAFF.

This clone appeared once. This rearrangement joins TRBV19 to TRBJ1-2, with 8 bases lining up with TRBD1. The CDR3 extends over 13 amino acids. From germline, CDR1 is LNHDA and CDR2 SQIVND (reference sequence). V shed 3 bases and J 8 bases; nucleotides not matched to a gene: 5. Here the CDR3 DNA reads TGTGCCAGTAGTATGGACAGGGTGACCGGCTACACCTTC. Translation gives CASSMDRVTGYTF.

The CDR3 DNA reads TGCGCCAGCAGCCCGGGACAGATGAACACTGAAGCTTTCTTT. Encoded protein: CASSPGQMNTEAFF. The V call is TRBV4-1, the J call TRBJ1-1; 7 bases align to TRBD1. Germline CDR1 MGHRA, CDR2 YSYEKL. V dropped 4 bases and J dropped 0; count of bases not matched to a gene: 2. The CDR3 sequence is 14 residues long.

V is TRBV4-3 and J is TRBJ2-5; D assignment may be TRBD1 or TRBD2 (5 bases each). This CDR3 has 13 amino acids. Deletions cut 3 bases from V and 2 bases from J, with 7 bases between. Germline lookup yields CDR1 LGHNA and CDR2 YSLEER. The CDR3 loop is CASSQGRQETQYF. Written as DNA, the CDR3 is TGCGCCAGCAGCCAGGGACGACAAGAGACCCAGTACTTC.

The chain combines TRBV5-6 with TRBJ1-4; D gene uncertain. CDR3 size: 16 residues. Trimming took off 4 bases at V and 2 bases at J, with 15 bases between the two ends. Germline values: CDR1 SGHDT, CDR2 YYEEEE. This CDR3 is CASSPGRRTTNEKLFF. CDR3 DNA: TGTGCCAGCAGCCCCGGCCGTCGGACCACTAATGAAAAACTGTTTTTT.

J is TRBJ1-6 and V is TRBV4-1; D unresolved. The V gene's germline CDR1 is MGHRA and CDR2 YSYEKL. The V gene lost 0 bases and the J gene lost 3 bases, with 6 bases spanning the gap. The CDR3 sequence is 15 residues long. CDR3 DNA sequence: TGCGCCAGCAGCCAAGATCAGATCTATAATTCACCCCTCCACTTT. Translation gives CASSQDQIYNSPLHF.

In regard to this clone: This CDR3 is also generated by other DNA sequences in the sample. The CDR3 region is CASSQGYGYTF. In nucleotides, the CDR3 is TGTGCCAGCAGCCAAGGGTATGGCTACACCTTC. The genes are TRBV3-1 (or the pseudogene TRBV3-2) and TRBJ1-2, with D hard to call. CDR3 length equals 11 residues. Trimming shortened V by 1 base and J by 5 bases, and 2 bases separated the two germline ends. Germline CDR1 is LGHDT and CDR2 is YNNKEL (reference sequence).

The chain couples TRBV18 to TRBJ1-1, with a tentative D call TRBD1 (5 bases). The length of the CDR3 is 16 residues. Germline lookup yields CDR1 KGHSH and CDR2 LQKENI. V was shortened by 0 bases and J by 4 bases, with 15 bases between the two germline ends. Here the CDR3 DNA reads TGTGCCAGCTCACCACCAAACCGGGGGGTGGGCACTGAAGCTTTCTTT. Encoded protein: CASSPPNRGVGTEAFF. Combining the CDR3 with reference TRBV18 and TRBJ1-1 gives the whole variable domain NAGVMQNPRHLVRRRGQEARLRCSPMKGHSHVYWYRQLPEEGLKFMVYLQKENIIDESGMPKERFSAEFPKEGPSILRIQQVVRGDSAAYFCASSPPNRGVGTEAFFGQGTRLTVV.

The V call is TRBV20-1, the J call TRBJ2-1; no firm D call. The V gene lost 4 bases and the J gene lost 2 bases, with 0 bases spanning the gap. This CDR3 region has 10 residues. CDR1 DFQATT and CDR2 SNEGSKA come from the germline V gene (reference sequence). This CDR3 reads CSATYNEQFF. The DNA for the CDR3 is TGCAGTGCTACCTACAATGAGCAGTTCTTC.

The rearrangement uses TRBV5-1 and TRBJ2-3, with 9 bases identical to TRBD1. Looked up from germline, CDR1 is SGHRS and CDR2 is YFSETQ. V was clipped by 5 bases and J by 4 bases; unmatched bases: 8. This CDR3 spans 15 amino acids. CDR3 sequence: CASSTTGGVADTQYF. The CDR3 DNA reads as TGCGCCAGCAGTACGACAGGGGGGGTGGCAGATACGCAGTATTTT.

The chain links TRBV28 to TRBJ2-1, with a possible D match to TRBD1 (5 bases). Trimming removed 7 bases at V and 6 bases at J, with 13 bases between. The CDR3 extends over 13 amino acids. Per the germline V gene, CDR1 is MDHEN and CDR2 is SYDVKM. CDR3 sequence: CASTPYGANEQFF. The CDR3, as DNA: TGTGCCAGCACACCATATGGGGCCAATGAGCAGTTCTTC.

The chain has TRBV6-5 and TRBJ1-1; D unclear. Looked up from germline, CDR1 is MNHEY and CDR2 is SVGAGI. V lost 2 bases to trimming and J lost 12 bases, with 16 bases between them. This CDR3 is 13 amino acids long. The CDR3 loop is CASSYGEDFGTFF. CDR3 in DNA: TGTGCCAGCAGTTACGGGGAGGACTTCGGAACTTTCTTT.

The V call is TRBV7-2, the J call TRBJ2-4; D call uncertain. CDR1 is SGHTA, CDR2 FQGNSA, per germline. V was shortened by 4 bases and J by 8 bases, with 12 bases between the two germline ends. This CDR3 is built from 13 residues. The CDR3 DNA sequence: TGTGCCAGCAGCTACCCGTATAGAGACATTCAGTACTTC. Translated: CASSYPYRDIQYF.

The J gene is TRBJ2-5, the V gene TRBV5-1, with 7 nucleotides matching TRBD1. With V trimmed by 4 bases and J by 4 bases, 7 bases remained unmatched. The CDR3 is 14 residues long. Germline CDR1 is SGHRS and CDR2 is YFSETQ. The CDR3 nucleotides are TGCGCCAGCAGCATGACAGGGTCTGGAGAGACCCAGTACTTC. This translates into CASSMTGSGETQYF. Together with reference TRBV5-1 and TRBJ2-5, the CDR3 gives the full variable domain: KAGVTQTPRYLIKTRGQQVTLSCSPISGHRSVSWYQQTPGQGLQFLFEYFSETQRNKGNFPGRFSGRQFSNSRSEMNVSTLELGDSALYLCASSMTGSGETQYFGPGTRLLVL.

The chain is built from TRBV5-5 and TRBJ1-2; a possible D gene is TRBD1 (5 bases). Between the trimmed V and J ends, which lost 3 bases and 2 bases, there was a span of 14 bases. From germline, CDR1 is SGHKS and CDR2 YYEKEE (reference sequence). This CDR3 comprises 15 residues. In DNA, the CDR3 is TGTGCCAGCAGCTCACATCTGACAGAAAACTATGGCTACACCTTC. Residues: CASSSHLTENYGYTF.

The chain joins TRBV5-8 to TRBJ1-5, with 10 bases matching TRBD1. V trimming: 3 bases; J trimming: 0 bases; junction bases outside the gene matches: 6. This CDR3 spans 17 amino acids. The V gene's germline CDR1 is SGHTS and CDR2 YDEGEE. CDR3 residues: CASSSGTGVFSNQPQHF. As DNA, the CDR3 is TGTGCCAGCAGCTCCGGGACAGGGGTTTTTAGCAATCAGCCCCAGCATTTT.

This rearrangement joins TRBV4-2 to TRBJ1-1; weak D call: TRBD1 (6 bases). Germline V gives CDR1 LGHNA, CDR2 YNFKEQ. Trimming cost V 1 base and J 5 bases, with 20 bases left between them. CDR3 size: 17 residues. CDR3 in amino acids: CASSQVIVGGRETEAFF. The CDR3 DNA follows: TGTGCCAGCAGCCAAGTAATCGTCGGGGGGCGTGAAACTGAAGCTTTCTTT.

The V and J genes are TRBV29-1 and TRBJ2-3; D remains unclear. V lost 7 bases, J lost 0 bases, and 8 bases lay in between. The CDR3 spans 12 residues. Germline V lookup: CDR1 SQVTM, CDR2 ANQGSEA. In DNA, the CDR3 is TGCAGCGAATCCTCTAGCACAGATACGCAGTATTTT. Translation gives CSESSSTDTQYF.

Details on this clone: This sample includes further DNA sequences coding for the same CDR3. The rearrangement uses TRBV2 and TRBJ2-1; D might be TRBD1 (5 bases). This CDR3 is 13 amino acids long. V dropped 6 bases and J dropped 3 bases, with 9 bases sitting between them. CDR1 and CDR2 (germline): SNHLY, FYNNEI. The CDR3 region is CASRNRIYNEQFF. CDR3 DNA sequence: TGTGCCAGCAGGAACAGGATCTACAATGAGCAGTTCTTC. The variable domain in full, with the rest retrieved from reference TRBV2 and TRBJ2-1, is EPEVTQTPSHQVTQMGQEVILRCVPISNHLYFYWYRQILGQKVEFLVSFYNNEISEKSEIFDDQFSVERPDGSNFTLKIRSTKLEDSAMYFCASRNRIYNEQFFGPGTRLTVL.

This sequence joins TRBV4-1 and TRBJ1-1; the D gene is possibly TRBD1 (5 bases). Trimming took 1 base from V and 6 from J, leaving 12 bases between them. The CDR3 consists of 14 residues. The V gene's germline CDR1 is MGHRA and CDR2 YSYEKL. The CDR3 protein is CASSQGRGVPEAFF. CDR3 nucleotide sequence: TGCGCCAGCAGCCAAGGACGGGGGGTCCCTGAAGCTTTCTTT.

The chain employs TRBV10-3 and TRBJ1-2; TRBD1 is a possible D gene (6 bases). V gave up 4 bases and J gave up 7 bases, with 10 bases separating them. Per the germline V gene, CDR1 is ENHRY and CDR2 is SYGVKD. The CDR3 loop spans 12 amino acids. CDR3 amino acids: CAISGTESGYTF. The CDR3 region has the DNA TGTGCCATCAGTGGGACAGAGTCTGGCTACACCTTC.

The rearrangement uses TRBV2 and TRBJ2-1, with D possibly being TRBD2 (5 bases). Germline values: CDR1 SNHLY, CDR2 FYNNEI. There are 11 residues in the CDR3. Trimming cost V 5 bases and J 8 bases, with 7 bases left between them. In DNA, the CDR3 is TGTGCCAGCAGTAGTAGCGATGAGCAGTTCTTC. Translated: CASSSSDEQFF.

This chain links TRBV7-8 with TRBJ1-1; no clear D. V dropped 2 bases and J dropped 7 bases, with 11 bases sitting between them. The germline CDR1 and CDR2 sequences are SGHVS and FQNEAQ. This CDR3 contains 13 residues. DNA of the CDR3: TGTGCCAGCAGCTTAAGGGAACGTAATGAAGCTTTCTTT. Its protein is CASSLRERNEAFF.

This chain links TRBV7-9 with TRBJ1-4, with D perhaps TRBD1 (6 bases). Germline lookup yields CDR1 SEHNR and CDR2 FQNEAQ (reference sequence). CDR3 length equals 14 residues. The V end lost 5 bases, the J end lost 6 bases, and 13 bases lay between the germline ends. The CDR3 DNA follows: TGTGCCAGCAGCCTAACAGGGCCCTATGAAAAACTGTTTTTT. This encodes CASSLTGPYEKLFF.

The chain joins TRBV7-3 to TRBJ2-2, with 10 bases lining up with TRBD2. Germline CDR1 and CDR2: SGHTA and FQGTGA. This CDR3 spans 16 amino acids. V lost 2 bases and J lost 4; bases outside the gene matches: 4. DNA of the CDR3: TGTGCCAGCAGCTTAGTAGCGGGGGGCTTCACCGGGGAGCTGTTTTTT. Protein product: CASSLVAGGFTGELFF.

The chain is built from TRBV3-1 (or the pseudogene TRBV3-2) and TRBJ1-2; D gene unclear. Per the germline V gene, CDR1 is LGHDT and CDR2 is YNNKEL (reference sequence). V was cut by 3 bases and J by 2 bases, with 10 bases left in between. The CDR3 runs to 14 residues. The CDR3 DNA follows: TGTGCCAGCAGCCATATTGCGGCCAACTATGGCTACACCTTC. This translates into CASSHIAANYGYTF.

CDR3 in DNA: TGTGCCAGCAGCTTGCCTAGCGGGGGGGCTCAAGAGACCCAGTACTTC. Protein product: CASSLPSGGAQETQYF. The J gene is TRBJ2-5, the V gene TRBV5-6; TRBD2 aligns across 12 bases. The CDR3 has 16 amino acids. The ends lost 1 base at V and 2 bases at J; junction bases unmatched: 3. Germline V CDR1 and CDR2: SGHDT, YYEEEE.

This clone showed up just once. DNA of the CDR3: TGTGCCAGCAGCCCCTATCATTGGCGGGGGGGAAATGAGCAGTTCTTC. It yields the protein CASSPYHWRGGNEQFF. This chain connects TRBV14 to TRBJ2-1; 9 bases align to TRBD2. The CDR3 has 16 residues. CDR1 and CDR2 from the germline V gene are SGHDN and FVKESK. V lost 4 bases and J lost 7; bases outside the gene matches: 11.

The V call is TRBV14, the J call TRBJ2-1; no definite D call. The CDR3 runs 19 residues. Trimming left V 0 bases short and J 0 bases short, with 18 bases between. The V gene's germline CDR1 is SGHDN and CDR2 FVKESK. The CDR3 nucleotides read TGTGCCAGCAGCCAAGAACAGAGGAACAGAACCCCCTCCTACAATGAGCAGTTCTTC. Protein sequence: CASSQEQRNRTPSYNEQFF.

The chain carries TRBV6-5 and TRBJ1-1; TRBD1 aligns across 8 bases. Losses at the gene ends were 6 bases for V and 7 bases for J; bases not matched to a gene: 7. This CDR3 is 13 amino acids long. Germline V CDR1 and CDR2: MNHEY, SVGAGI. CDR3 loop: CASRLYRGNEAFF. The CDR3 nucleotides read TGTGCCAGCAGACTTTACAGGGGGAATGAAGCTTTCTTT.